This TCR beta chain was sequenced during a study of T cell responses to AZD1222 COVID-19 vaccine. Study conclusions and caveats: It was only after the peak T cell response that any repertoires were sampled. Within unmutated variant regions lay the reported targets of nearly half of spike-specific TCRs.

This CDR3 is built from 12 residues. Germline values: CDR1 LNHDA, CDR2 SQIVND (reference sequence). J lost 8 bases, V lost 3 bases, and 2 bases had no gene match. Generated by immunoSEQ multiplex PCR, the TCRdb table keeps only in-frame clones and is missing some. The sample includes 130,000 to 150,000 clones, 90% to 95% of them seen just once. Turning to this clone: Antigen unknown.

The V call is TRBV19, the J call TRBJ1-2; 8 nucleotides align to TRBD1. The clonotype comes from an adult in good health. The starting material was peripheral blood, obtained on day 0 of AZD1222 vaccination. This chain's CDR3 is CASSIRGRGYTF. The DNA for the CDR3 is TGTGCCAGTAGTATCAGGGGGCGCGGCTACACCTTC.